The table lists the clone carrying this T cell receptor beta chain with a few counts. Its antigen remains unknown. The data were taken from a study of read filtering for tumor transcriptome and immune sequencing. General study results and limits: Around 82% of IR-seq clonotypes had a single read, yet these held about 3.5% of reads.

V shed 5 bases and J 3 bases; nucleotides not matched to a gene: 7. The V gene's germline CDR1 is PRHDT and CDR2 FYEKMQ (reference sequence). The CDR3 covers 14 residues. Molecular barcoded adaptors covering alpha/delta and beta/gamma chains were used on approximately 400 ng RNA. TCRdb re-derived calls from the reads in MiXCR, one entry per CDR3 protein. The data contain about 90,000 distinct CDR3 sequences, around 12% of them seen just once; the ten biggest clones take up 14% to 15%. This sequence was found in a donor aged 40 or older with multiple myeloma. The genes are TRBV13 and TRBJ2-7; 7 nucleotides agree with TRBD1. Specimen: a population of CD138-negative cells sorted from bone marrow. CDR3 nucleotides: TGTGCCAGCAGCCTCGGGACAGCCGTCTACGAGCAGTACTTC. Translated: CASSLGTAVYEQYF. The variable domain in full, completed from reference TRBV13 and TRBJ2-7, reads AAGVIQSPRHLIKEKRETATLKCYPIPRHDTVYWYQQGPGQDPQFLISFYEKMQSDKGSIPDRFSAQQFSDYHSELNMSSLELGDSALYFCASSLGTAVYEQYFGPGTRLTVT.